This T cell receptor (beta chain) was observed in a study of OX40 agonist ivuxolimab in advanced cancers. The wider study: The study treated patients with ivuxolimab, an agonistic anti-OX40 (CD134) antibody.

Produced via immunoSEQ multiplex PCR; TCRdb's table is partial and in-frame only. The data contain 67,000 or so clones, approximately 86% of them singletons. The CDR3 spans 12 residues. V lost 5 bases, J lost 2 bases, and 7 bases lay in between. Germline CDR1 MNHNS, CDR2 SASEGT. This TCR came from an adult with an advanced solid tumor such as melanoma, head and neck, liver or kidney cancer. The chain joins TRBV6-1 to TRBJ2-7, with no clear D. The source was CD4+ or CD8+ T cells sorted from blood, collected in a trial of the OX40 agonist ivuxolimab. The CDR3 nucleotides are TGTGCCAGCAGTCCCGACGCCTACGAGCAGTACTTC. Translating gives CASSPDAYEQYF.